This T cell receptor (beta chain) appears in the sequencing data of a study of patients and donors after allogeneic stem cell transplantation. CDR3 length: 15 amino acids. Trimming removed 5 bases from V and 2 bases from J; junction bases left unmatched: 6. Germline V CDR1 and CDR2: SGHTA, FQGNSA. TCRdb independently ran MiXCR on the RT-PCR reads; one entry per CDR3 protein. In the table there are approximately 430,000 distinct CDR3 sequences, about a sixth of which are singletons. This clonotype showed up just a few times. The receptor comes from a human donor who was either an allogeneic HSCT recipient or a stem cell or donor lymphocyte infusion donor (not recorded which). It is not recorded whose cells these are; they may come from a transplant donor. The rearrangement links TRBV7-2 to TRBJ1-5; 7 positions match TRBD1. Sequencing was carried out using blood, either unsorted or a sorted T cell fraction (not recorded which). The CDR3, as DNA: TGTGCCAGCAGCCCCAGAACAGGGGGCAATCAGCCCCAGCATTTT. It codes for CASSPRTGGNQPQHF.